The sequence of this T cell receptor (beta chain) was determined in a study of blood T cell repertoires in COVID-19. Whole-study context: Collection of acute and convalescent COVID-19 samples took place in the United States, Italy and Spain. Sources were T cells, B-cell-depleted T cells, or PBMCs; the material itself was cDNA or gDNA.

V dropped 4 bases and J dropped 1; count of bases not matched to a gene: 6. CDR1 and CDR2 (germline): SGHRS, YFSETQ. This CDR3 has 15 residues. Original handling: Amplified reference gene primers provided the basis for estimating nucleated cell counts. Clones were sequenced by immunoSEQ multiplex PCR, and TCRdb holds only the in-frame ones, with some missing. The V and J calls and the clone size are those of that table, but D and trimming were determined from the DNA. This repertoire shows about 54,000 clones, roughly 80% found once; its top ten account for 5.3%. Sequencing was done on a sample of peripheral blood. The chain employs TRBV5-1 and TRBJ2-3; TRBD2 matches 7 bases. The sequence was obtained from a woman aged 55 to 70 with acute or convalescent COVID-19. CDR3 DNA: TGCGCCAGCAGCGAAAAAACTAGCGGCACAGATACGCAGTATTTT. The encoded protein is CASSEKTSGTDTQYF.